A single T cell receptor (beta chain) is shown here with its context. Authors' analysis steps: The assay estimated nucleated cells by amplifying reference gene primers. Libraries were prepared by immunoSEQ multiplex PCR; TCRdb keeps only in-frame clonotypes and omits some of them. That table supplies the V and J calls and clone size; D and trimming were determined from the DNA. The table has about 66,000 clones, over 75% seen once. This sample is drawn from a study of blood T cell repertoires in COVID-19. Whole-study context: Whether acute or convalescent, the COVID-19 samples came from the United States, Italy and Spain.

Sequencing used peripheral blood. The source is a human donor in a cohort sampled during active COVID-19.

This chain's CDR3 is CASSQANEQFF. The CDR3 DNA follows: TGTGCCAGCAGCCAGGCGAATGAGCAGTTCTTC. This sequence joins TRBV7-2 and TRBJ2-1; unclear D gene. Between the trimmed V and J ends, which lost 5 bases and 7 bases, there was a span of 6 bases. This CDR3 is built from 11 residues. Germline V lookup: CDR1 SGHTA, CDR2 FQGNSA.